Below, 7 T cell receptor beta chains from the same sample are listed, as sequenced in a study of PD-L1 blockade in urothelial cancer. Time point noted: peripheral blood 6 weeks after treatment start. TCRdb keeps only in-frame clones here, not all; method: immunoSEQ multiplex PCR. The table records roughly 120,000 clones, around 93% of them present only once. The specimen comprised PBMCs, sampled around atezolizumab (anti-PD-L1) treatment. The receptors shown here come from a man aged 55 to 70 with urothelial cancer.

The chain couples TRBV4-2 to TRBJ2-5, with 7 bases identical to TRBD2. The ends lost 2 bases at V and 0 bases at J; junction bases unmatched: 12. CDR1 LGHNA and CDR2 YNFKEQ come from the germline V gene. This CDR3 region has 18 residues. CDR3 protein: CASSQRYARDYYQETQYF. The DNA of the CDR3 is TGTGCCAGCAGCCAACGATACGCGCGGGACTACTACCAAGAGACCCAGTACTTC.

The count of this clone is one. This chain joins TRBV7-3 and TRBJ2-3; TRBD2 matches 10 bases. The CDR3 length is 17 residues. V trimming: 5 bases; J trimming: 0 bases; junction bases outside the gene matches: 8. The V gene's germline CDR1 is SGHTA and CDR2 FQGTGA. The CDR3 DNA reads as TGTGCCAGCAGCGACCAGAGCGGGGGGGCGAGCACAGATACGCAGTATTTT. Protein product: CASSDQSGGASTDTQYF.

The J gene is TRBJ2-3, the V gene TRBV18; D gene unclear. Trimming shortened V by 2 bases and J by 3 bases, and 9 bases separated the two germline ends. Germline CDR1 reads KGHSH; CDR2 reads LQKENI. The CDR3 is 14 amino acids. The CDR3 DNA reads TGTGCCAGCTCACCAACCACTACTACAGATACGCAGTATTTT. It is translated as CASSPTTTTDTQYF.

This sequence joins TRBV2 and TRBJ2-1; 9 bases agree with TRBD1. CDR1 is SNHLY and CDR2 is FYNNEI in the germline V gene. V trimming: 5 bases; J trimming: 4 bases; junction bases outside the gene matches: 3. This CDR3 is 14 amino acids long. The CDR3 DNA follows: TGTGCCAGCAGTATACAGGGGGCGTACAATGAGCAGTTCTTC. Residues: CASSIQGAYNEQFF.

V gene TRBV7-2 combines with J gene TRBJ2-3; 8 positions agree with TRBD2. CDR1 SGHTA and CDR2 FQGNSA come from the germline V gene. Trimming cost V 5 bases and J 4 bases; bases outside gene matches: 8. The CDR3 sequence is 15 residues long. The CDR3 DNA follows: TGTGCCAGCAGCGCCCGGGGGGGCCGAGCAGATACGCAGTATTTT. Its translation is CASSARGGRADTQYF.

J is TRBJ1-2 and V is TRBV5-5; TRBD1 agrees at 7 bases. The CDR3 loop spans 19 amino acids. The germline V gene encodes CDR1 SGHKS and CDR2 YYEKEE (reference sequence). J was trimmed by 3 bases and V by 4 bases; bases with no gene match: 21. The CDR3 region is CASSIRPRDSNGLDYGYTF. The CDR3 bases are TGTGCCAGCAGCATACGCCCCCGGGACAGTAATGGTTTGGACTATGGCTACACCTTC.

This clone was observed a single time. V gene TRBV7-2 combines with J gene TRBJ2-3, with 7 bases identical to TRBD1. The ends lost 6 bases at V and 10 bases at J; junction bases unmatched: 13. The CDR3 contains 14 residues. Germline CDR1 reads SGHTA; CDR2 reads FQGNSA. CDR3 in DNA: TGTGCCAGCAGTCGCGACAGGGATCTAGCTGCGCAGTATTTT. Translated, it gives CASSRDRDLAAQYF.